What follows describes a single T cell receptor beta chain. These data are taken from a study of blood T cell repertoires in COVID-19. On the study more broadly: Acute-phase and convalescent COVID-19 samples originated in the United States, Italy and Spain. Sources were T cells, B-cell-depleted T cells, or PBMCs; the material itself was cDNA or gDNA.

The CDR3 length is 13 residues. Germline V gene data show CDR1 as SGHRS and CDR2 as YFSETQ. Trimming removed 4 bases at V and 2 bases at J, with 9 bases between. Assay: immunoSEQ multiplex PCR; the TCRdb copy retains only in-frame clones and omits some. The table lists some 83,000 clones, roughly four fifths of them singletons. The specimen was peripheral blood. The clonotype comes from a human donor in a cohort sampled during active COVID-19. V is TRBV5-1 and J is TRBJ2-5; D is unresolved. The CDR3 nucleotides are TGCGCCAGCAGCGTAACAGTACAAGAGACCCAGTACTTC. Translation gives CASSVTVQETQYF.